This TCR beta chain comes out of a study of response to subunit inactivated influenza vaccine (dated 2018 in TCRdb). Concerning the study at large: To follow how T cells responded to a trivalent subunit inactivated influenza vaccine, the researchers relied on deep quantitative profiling of the T cell receptor repertoire.

Here is what the overall study found, with its caveats: The authors proposed that each seasonal influenza vaccination may bring in only a limited number of new T cells.

In its sample, this clonotype was seen a few times. Its specific antigen is unknown. Per-base qualities were not stored, and no clone one base away is much larger. CDR1 and CDR2, per the germline V gene, are SGDLS and YYNGEE. Reading from cysteine to phenylalanine, the CDR3 counts 17 amino acids. Here the CDR3 DNA is all that survives: 51 bases in frame from base 1. From V the trimming removes 0 bases and from J it removes 5 bases, while the gene matches leave 12 bases of the junction unaccounted for. Preparation of the library involved RT-PCR. Instrument used: Illumina HiSeq 2500. TCRdb itself trimmed the public reads at Q25 with fastp, ran MiXCR and retained productive beta chains. Rows with one shared CDR3 protein collapse into an entry with the most common genes and DNA. For this sample the table gives about 700,000 distinct CDR3 sequences, of which 15% to 18% were detected only once. The ten largest make up around a tenth of the sample.

The V and J genes are TRBV9 and TRBJ2-7; 9 middle bases align to TRBD1. This sequence originates from a middle-aged man who received an inactivated influenza vaccine. Donor details come from another sample of the same person, matched by shared clones. The sequences come from PBMCs from blood, collected 11 to 12 days after vaccination. The DNA reads as follows: TGTGCCAGCAGCGTAGGTTTGGGGACGGGGACAGGGAACGAGCAGTACTTC. Translation gives CASSVGLGTGTGNEQYF.